This T cell receptor (beta chain) was recovered during a study of regulatory T cells in long-lasting Graves disease. Whole-study findings and limits: A greater number of public clonotypes (approximately 2,500) was shared by persistent patients than by new patients (over 900).

This clonotype was recorded at least ten times. Its antigen is as yet unknown. Time point specified: persistent/refractory GD, antithyroid drugs over 5 years with positive TRAb. From PBMCs, RNA was extracted and then used to make the TCR library. Library construction for TCR beta used iRepertoire HTBI primers and Arm-PCR of CDR3 regions. As originally analysed: Overall, samples carried approximately 60 TRBV and more than 13 TRBJ segments. TCRdb passed the multiplex PCR reads through MiXCR, listing each CDR3 protein once. These V and J calls derive from TCRdb rather than the authors' analysis. The sample gives roughly 300,000 distinct CDR3 sequences, roughly a fifth of which show up once; 29% is in the top ten. Specimen: peripheral blood mononuclear cells (PBMCs), collected when the disease was refractory, from a patient treated with antithyroid drugs. This TCR was recovered from a female donor with Graves disease.

The CDR3 nucleotides read TGTGCCAGCAGTGATCACCCCTGGCCCCAGCATTTT. Its protein product is CASSDHPWPQHF. The rearrangement joins TRBV6-1 to TRBJ1-5; D is unclear. CDR1 and CDR2 from the germline V gene are MNHNS and SASEGT. The CDR3 has 12 residues. V was clipped by 3 bases and J by 9 bases, with 9 bases between them.